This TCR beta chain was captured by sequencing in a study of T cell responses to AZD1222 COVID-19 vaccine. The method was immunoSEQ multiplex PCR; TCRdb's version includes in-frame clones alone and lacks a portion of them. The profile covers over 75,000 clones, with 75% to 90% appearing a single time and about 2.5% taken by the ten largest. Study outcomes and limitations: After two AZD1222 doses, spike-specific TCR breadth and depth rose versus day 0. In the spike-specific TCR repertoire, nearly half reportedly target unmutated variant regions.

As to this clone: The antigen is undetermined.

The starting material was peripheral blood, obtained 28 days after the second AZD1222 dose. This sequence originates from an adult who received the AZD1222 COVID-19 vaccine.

In DNA form, the CDR3 reads TGCGCCAGCAGCTCTCAGCGGGGGGACACAGATACGCAGTATTTT. It encodes CASSSQRGDTDTQYF. The chain employs TRBV5-1 and TRBJ2-3, with 9 bases that match TRBD2. The CDR3 contains 15 residues. Unmatched junction bases numbered 4, after V lost 3 bases and J lost 2 bases. Germline CDR1 and CDR2: SGHRS and YFSETQ.